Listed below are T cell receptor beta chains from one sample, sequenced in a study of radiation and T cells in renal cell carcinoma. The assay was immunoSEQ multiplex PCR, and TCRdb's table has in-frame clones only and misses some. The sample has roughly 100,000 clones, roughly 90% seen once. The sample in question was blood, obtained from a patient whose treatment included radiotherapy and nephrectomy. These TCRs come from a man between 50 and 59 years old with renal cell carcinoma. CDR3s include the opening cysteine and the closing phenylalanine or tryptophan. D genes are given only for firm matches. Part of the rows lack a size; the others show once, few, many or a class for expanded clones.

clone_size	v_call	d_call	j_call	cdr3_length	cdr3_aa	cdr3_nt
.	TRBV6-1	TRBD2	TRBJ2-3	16	CASSEVLAGGTDTQYF	TGTGCCAGCAGTGAAGTCCTAGCGGGAGGAACAGATACGCAGTATTTT
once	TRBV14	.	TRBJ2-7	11	CASRLTYEQYF	TGTGCCAGCAGATTAACCTACGAGCAGTACTTC
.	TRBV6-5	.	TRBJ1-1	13	CASSLNSDTEAFF	TGTGCCAGCAGTTTAAATTCCGACACTGAAGCTTTCTTT
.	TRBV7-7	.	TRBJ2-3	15	CASSPGRGVTDTQYF	TGTGCTAGCAGTCCCGGAAGGGGTGTGACAGATACGCAGTATTTT
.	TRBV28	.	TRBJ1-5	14	CASSPLEGDQPQHF	TGTGCCAGCAGTCCCCTGGAGGGCGATCAGCCCCAGCATTTT
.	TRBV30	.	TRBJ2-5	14	CAWSVWGVQETQYF	TGTGCCTGGAGTGTATGGGGGGTTCAAGAGACCCAGTACTTC
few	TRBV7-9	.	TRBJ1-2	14	CASSFASRVYGYTF	TGTGCCAGCAGCTTCGCGTCCAGGGTCTATGGCTACACCTTC
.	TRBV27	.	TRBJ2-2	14	CASQRGTGAGELFF	TGTGCCAGCCAAAGAGGGACCGGCGCCGGGGAGCTGTTTTTT
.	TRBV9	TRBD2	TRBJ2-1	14	CASSLAGANNEQFF	TGTGCCAGCAGCTTAGCGGGAGCGAACAATGAGCAGTTCTTC
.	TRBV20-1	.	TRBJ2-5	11	CSATPQETQYF	TGCAGTGCTACTCCTCAAGAGACCCAGTACTTC
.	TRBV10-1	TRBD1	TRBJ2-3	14	CASSRDRTGDTQYF	TGCGCCAGCAGTAGGGACAGGACGGGAGATACGCAGTATTTT
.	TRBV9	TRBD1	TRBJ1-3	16	CASSAGTGGSGNTIYF	TGTGCCAGCAGCGCTGGGACAGGGGGCTCTGGAAACACCATATATTTT
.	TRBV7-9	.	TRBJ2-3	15	CASSLGFLGADTQYF	TGTGCCAGCAGCTTAGGATTTTTGGGGGCAGATACGCAGTATTTT
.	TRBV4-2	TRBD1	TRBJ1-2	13	CASSPTGGYGYTF	TGTGCCAGCAGCCCGACAGGGGGCTATGGCTACACCTTC
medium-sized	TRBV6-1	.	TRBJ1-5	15	CASSLSGGGGQPQHF	TGTGCCAGCAGTTTATCCGGGGGCGGCGGTCAGCCCCAGCATTTT
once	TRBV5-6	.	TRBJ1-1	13	CAIEWGRVLGAFF	TGTGCTATTGAGTGGGGCAGGGTACTAGGAGCTTTCTTT
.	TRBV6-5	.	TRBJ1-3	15	CASSQQGPSGNTIYF	TGTGCCAGCAGTCAACAGGGCCCCTCTGGAAACACCATATATTTT
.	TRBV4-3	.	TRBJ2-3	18	CASSHVGGGGASTDTQYF	TGCGCCAGCAGCCATGTTGGGGGCGGGGGAGCTAGCACAGATACGCAGTATTTT
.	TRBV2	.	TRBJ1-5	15	CASIGLRGSNQPQHF	TGTGCCAGCATAGGACTCCGGGGGAGCAATCAGCCCCAGCATTTT
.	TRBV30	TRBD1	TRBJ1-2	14	CAWGQGVLKDGYTF	TGTGCCTGGGGACAGGGGGTCTTAAAAGATGGCTACACCTTC
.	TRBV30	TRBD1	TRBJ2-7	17	CAWSGLLTDREYYEQYF	TGTGCCTGGAGTGGCCTACTCACTGACAGGGAATACTACGAGCAGTACTTC
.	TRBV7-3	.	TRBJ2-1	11	CASSPGSEQFF	TGTGCCAGCAGCCCCGGTAGTGAGCAGTTCTTC
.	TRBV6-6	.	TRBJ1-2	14	CASAEAQTYYGYTF	TGTGCCAGCGCCGAGGCCCAGACATACTATGGCTACACCTTC
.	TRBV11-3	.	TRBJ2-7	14	CASSLDPSHHEQYF	TGTGCCAGCAGCTTAGACCCTTCCCACCACGAGCAGTACTTC
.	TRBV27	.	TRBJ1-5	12	CASSRGNQPQHF	TGTGCCAGCAGTCGGGGCAATCAGCCCCAGCATTTT
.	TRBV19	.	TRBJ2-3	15	CASRIRPTFTDTQYF	TGTGCCAGTAGAATTAGACCCACCTTCACAGATACGCAGTATTTT
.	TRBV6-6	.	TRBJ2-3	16	CASSYSRPYDTDTQYF	TGTGCCAGCAGTTATAGCCGACCGTATGACACAGATACGCAGTATTTT
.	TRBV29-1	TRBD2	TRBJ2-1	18	CSVEDPVWPSGSYNEQFF	TGCAGCGTTGAGGACCCGGTTTGGCCTAGCGGGAGTTACAATGAGCAGTTCTTC
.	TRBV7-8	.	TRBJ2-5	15	CASSLVGAPQETQYF	TGTGCCAGCAGCTTAGTAGGGGCCCCCCAAGAGACCCAGTACTTC
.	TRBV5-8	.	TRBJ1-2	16	CASSLRGGRIIHGYTF	TGTGCCAGCAGCTTGAGGGGAGGGCGAATTATTCATGGCTACACCTTC
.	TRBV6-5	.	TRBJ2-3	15	CASSYSVGGTDTQYF	TGTGCCAGCAGTTACTCGGTAGGGGGCACAGATACGCAGTATTTT
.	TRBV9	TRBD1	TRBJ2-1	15	CASRTRGRIRNEQFF	TGTGCCAGCAGAACCAGGGGGCGGATTAGGAATGAGCAGTTCTTC
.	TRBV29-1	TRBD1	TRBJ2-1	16	CSVSHRTGTFYNEQFF	TGCAGCGTTTCCCATCGGACAGGGACCTTTTACAATGAGCAGTTCTTC
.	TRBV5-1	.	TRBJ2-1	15	CASSLVTSSYNEQFF	TGCGCCAGCAGCTTGGTTACGAGCTCCTACAATGAGCAGTTCTTC
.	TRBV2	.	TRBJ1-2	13	CASRGQFGYGYTF	TGTGCCAGCAGAGGACAGTTCGGCTATGGCTACACCTTC
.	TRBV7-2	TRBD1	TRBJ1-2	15	CASSLGQGLHYGYTF	TGTGCCAGCAGCCTCGGACAGGGTCTGCACTATGGCTACACCTTC
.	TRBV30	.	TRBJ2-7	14	CAWSWITRTYEQYF	TGTGCCTGGAGTTGGATAACCCGGACCTACGAGCAGTACTTC
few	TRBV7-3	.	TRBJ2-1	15	CASSLDPYTYNEQFF	TGTGCCAGCAGCTTAGACCCCTATACTTACAATGAGCAGTTCTTC
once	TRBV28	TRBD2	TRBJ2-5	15	CASSLASGGQETQYF	TGTGCCAGCAGTTTAGCCAGCGGGGGGCAAGAGACCCAGTACTTC
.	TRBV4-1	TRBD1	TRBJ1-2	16	CASSQAYRGANYGYTF	TGCGCCAGCAGCCAGGCTTACAGGGGAGCTAACTATGGCTACACCTTC
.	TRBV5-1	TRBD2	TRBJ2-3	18	CASSLDSALAGNTDTQYF	TGCGCCAGCAGCTTGGATTCGGCACTAGCGGGGAACACAGATACGCAGTATTTT
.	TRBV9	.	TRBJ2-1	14	CASSLEGYYNEQFF	TGTGCCAGCAGCCTCGAGGGATACTACAATGAGCAGTTCTTC
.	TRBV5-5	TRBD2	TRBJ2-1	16	CASRSSGREAYNEQFF	TGTGCCAGCAGGTCCTCCGGGCGGGAGGCCTACAATGAGCAGTTCTTC
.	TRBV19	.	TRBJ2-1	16	CASTPAAMGSYNEQFF	TGTGCCAGTACTCCGGCCGCTATGGGCTCCTACAATGAGCAGTTCTTC
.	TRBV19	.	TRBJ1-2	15	CASSTRDGKNYGYTF	TGTGCCAGTAGTACACGGGACGGAAAAAACTATGGCTACACCTTC
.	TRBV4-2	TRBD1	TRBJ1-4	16	CASSQGQTATNEKLFF	TGTGCCAGCAGCCAGGGACAGACCGCAACTAATGAAAAACTGTTTTTT
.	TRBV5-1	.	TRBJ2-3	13	CASSSNSGDTQYF	TGCGCCAGCAGCTCTAATAGTGGAGATACGCAGTATTTT
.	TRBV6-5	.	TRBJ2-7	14	CASSRAVDSYEQYF	TGTGCCAGCAGTCGGGCAGTGGACTCCTACGAGCAGTACTTC
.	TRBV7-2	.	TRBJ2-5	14	CASSYQTGPETQYF	TGTGCCAGCAGCTACCAGACGGGGCCAGAGACCCAGTACTTC
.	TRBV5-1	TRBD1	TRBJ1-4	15	CASSPGQGYDEKLFF	TGCGCCAGCAGCCCCGGACAGGGGTATGATGAAAAACTGTTTTTT